Each of the 5 T cell receptor beta chains below was sequenced from the same sample in a study of blood T cell repertoires in COVID-19. Some clones are missing from TCRdb's copy, which holds only in-frame ones; the method was immunoSEQ multiplex PCR. This sample has about 220,000 clones, with over 75% found just once. Sequences were obtained from peripheral blood. The receptors derive from a human donor in a cohort sampled during active COVID-19.

The gene calls are TRBV3-1 (or the pseudogene TRBV3-2) and TRBJ2-1; 7 nucleotides match TRBD1. The CDR3 consists of 16 residues. CDR1 and CDR2 (germline): LGHDT, YNNKEL (reference sequence). Trimming removed 0 bases from V and 0 bases from J; junction bases left unmatched: 2. The CDR3 nucleotides are TGTGCCAGCAGCCAAGAGGACAGGAGCTCCTACAATGAGCAGTTCTTC. Translation gives CASSQEDRSSYNEQFF.

V gene TRBV6-1 combines with J gene TRBJ1-1; D possibly corresponds to TRBD1 (5 bases). The V end was cut by 2 bases, the J end by 5 bases, with 18 bases between. Looked up from germline, CDR1 is MNHNS and CDR2 is SASEGT. This CDR3 is 16 amino acids long. CDR3 DNA: TGTGCCAGCAGTGAAACCCTAACGGGGGAGGGTACTGAAGCTTTCTTT. It specifies CASSETLTGEGTEAFF.

The rearrangement links TRBV18 to TRBJ1-1, with D tentatively TRBD1 (5 bases). Per germline, CDR1 KGHSH and CDR2 LQKENI. The CDR3 runs to 15 residues. V was shortened by 3 bases and J by 0 bases, with 11 bases between the two germline ends. In nucleotides, the CDR3 is TGTGCCAGCTCACCGAGACAGAAAGTGAACACTGAAGCTTTCTTT. Protein product: CASSPRQKVNTEAFF.

This clone was detected only once. The junction and the germline gene differ at one end; a read error may be behind it. The V call is TRBV4-2, the J call TRBJ1-1; possible D gene TRBD1, 5 bases. This CDR3 region has 13 residues. Per the germline V gene, CDR1 is LGHNA and CDR2 is YNFKEQ. In nucleotides, the CDR3 is TGTGCCAGCAACCAAGACAGGAACACTGAAGCTTTCTTT. Protein: CASNQDRNTEAFF.

At least ten counts were recorded for this clone. The CDR3 sequence: CASSQERDNSPLHF. As DNA, the CDR3 is TGCGCCAGCAGCCAAGAGAGGGATAATTCACCCCTCCACTTT. The chain couples TRBV4-3 to TRBJ1-6; D gene unclear. In germline, CDR1 is LGHNA, CDR2 YSLEER. V lost 0 bases, J lost 5 bases, and 5 bases lay in between. This CDR3 comprises 14 residues.